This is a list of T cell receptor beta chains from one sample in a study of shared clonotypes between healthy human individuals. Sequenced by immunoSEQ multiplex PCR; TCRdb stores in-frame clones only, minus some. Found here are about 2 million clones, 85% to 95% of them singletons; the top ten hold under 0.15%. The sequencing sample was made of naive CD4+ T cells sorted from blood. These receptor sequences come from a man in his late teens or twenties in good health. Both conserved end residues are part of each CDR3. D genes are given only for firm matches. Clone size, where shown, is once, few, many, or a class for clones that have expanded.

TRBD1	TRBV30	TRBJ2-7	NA	TGTGCCTGGAGCCCACAGGGGGTCGAGCAGTACTTC	CAWSPQGVEQYF
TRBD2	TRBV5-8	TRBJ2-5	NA	TGTGCCAGCAGACCTACTCCGGCGGGGGGGCCGAAGACCCAGTACTTC	CASRPTPAGGPKTQYF
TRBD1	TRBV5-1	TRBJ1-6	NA	TGCGCCAGCAGCTTGGAATCGGGACAGAATAATTCACCCCTCCACTTT	CASSLESGQNNSPLHF
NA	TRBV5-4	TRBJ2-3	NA	TGTGCCAGCAGTCTCACCTCCCTCTTCACAGATACGCAGTATTTT	CASSLTSLFTDTQYF
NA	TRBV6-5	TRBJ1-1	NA	TGTGCCAGCAGTTACTCAGGGCCGGCTGAAGCTTTCTTT	CASSYSGPAEAFF
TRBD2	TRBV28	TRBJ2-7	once	TGTGCCAGCAGTTTAACCCGACTAGCGGGAAGATACGAGCAGTACTTC	CASSLTRLAGRYEQYF
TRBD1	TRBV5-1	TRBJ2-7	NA	TGCGCCAGCAGCCAGGACCCGCCGGGACAGGGGACCGAGCAGTACTTC	CASSQDPPGQGTEQYF
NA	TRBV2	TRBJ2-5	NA	TGTGCCAGCAGTGGCGGACGGCAAGAGACCCAGTACTTC	CASSGGRQETQYF
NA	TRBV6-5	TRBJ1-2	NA	TGTGCCAGCAGTTCCGGGGGTGACTATGGCTACACCTTC	CASSSGGDYGYTF
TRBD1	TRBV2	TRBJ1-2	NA	TGTGCCAGCAGTGAGGACAGGGATTATGGCTACACCTTC	CASSEDRDYGYTF
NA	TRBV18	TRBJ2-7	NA	TGTGCCAGCTCACCGACAGGCATTTCGGGCGAGCAGTACTTC	CASSPTGISGEQYF
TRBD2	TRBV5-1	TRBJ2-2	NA	TGCGCCAGCAGCTTAGGGCGGGAGGAGAACACCGGGGAGCTGTTTTTT	CASSLGREENTGELFF
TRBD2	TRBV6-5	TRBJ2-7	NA	TGTGCCAGCAGTCGACGGACTAGCAGTCTTTACGAGCAGTACTTC	CASSRRTSSLYEQYF
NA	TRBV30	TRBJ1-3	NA	TGTGCCTGGGAGGCATTCTCCGGCTCTGGAAACACCATATATTTT	CAWEAFSGSGNTIYF
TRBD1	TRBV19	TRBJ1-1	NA	TGTGCCAGTAGTAGAACAGGGGGAGCCACTGAAGCTTTCTTT	CASSRTGGATEAFF
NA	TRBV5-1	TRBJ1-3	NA	TGCGCCAGCAGCTTGTCAGGCAGCTCTGGAAACACCATATATTTT	CASSLSGSSGNTIYF
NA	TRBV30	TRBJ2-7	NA	TGTGCCTGGCGGGTCGAATTAGCGGAGCAGTACTTC	CAWRVELAEQYF
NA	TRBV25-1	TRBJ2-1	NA	TGTGCCAGCAGTGAATCTGGCGGCAGCTCCTACAATGAGCAGTTCTTC	CASSESGGSSYNEQFF
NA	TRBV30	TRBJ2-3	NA	TGTGCCTGGAGTGCTGGACTTTCGAGCACAGATACGCAGTATTTT	CAWSAGLSSTDTQYF
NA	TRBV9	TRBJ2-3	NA	TGTGCCAGCAGCGTAGCTCTCGCGGATACGCAGTATTTT	CASSVALADTQYF
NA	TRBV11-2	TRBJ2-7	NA	TGTGCCAGCAGCTTAGTGGGGGGCCTGTACTTC	CASSLVGGLYF
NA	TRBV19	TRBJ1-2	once	TGTGCCAGTAGTACCTTTTCACCAGCTAACTATGGCTACACCTTC	CASSTFSPANYGYTF
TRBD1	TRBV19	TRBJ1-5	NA	TGTGCCAGTAGTCTGGGGACAGGGAAGGCTAGCAATCAGCCCCAGCATTTT	CASSLGTGKASNQPQHF
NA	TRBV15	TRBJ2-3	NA	TGTGCCACCCGACGTCCTAGCACAGATACGCAGTATTTT	CATRRPSTDTQYF
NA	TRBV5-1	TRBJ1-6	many	TGCGCCAGCAGCTTGCAGTATAATTCACCCCTCCACTTT	CASSLQYNSPLHF
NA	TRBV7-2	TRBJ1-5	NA	TGTGCCAGCAGCTTAAGGGGGATGGATCAGCCCCAGCATTTT	CASSLRGMDQPQHF
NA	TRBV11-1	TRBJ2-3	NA	TGTGCCAGCAGTTGGGACATCACAGATACGCAGTATTTT	CASSWDITDTQYF
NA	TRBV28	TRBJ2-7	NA	TGTGCCAGCAGTTTTATAGGGAGGCGGGGATCCTACGAGCAGTACTTC	CASSFIGRRGSYEQYF
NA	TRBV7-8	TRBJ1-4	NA	TGTGCCAGCAGCTCAGTGGGGAATGAAAAACTGTTTTTT	CASSSVGNEKLFF
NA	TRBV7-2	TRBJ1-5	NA	TGTGCCAGCAGCTTAGTTAGAGGGGATCAGCCCCAGCATTTT	CASSLVRGDQPQHF
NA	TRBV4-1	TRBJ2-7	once	TGCGCCAGCAGCCGAAATAATTGGGGGGCCTACGAGCAGTACTTC	CASSRNNWGAYEQYF
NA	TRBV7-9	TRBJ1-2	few	TGTGCCAGCAGCTCGACAGCCAACTATGGCTACACCTTC	CASSSTANYGYTF
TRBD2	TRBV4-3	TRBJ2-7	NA	TGCGCCAGCAGCCGCCGACTAGCGGAGTACGAGCAGTACTTC	CASSRRLAEYEQYF
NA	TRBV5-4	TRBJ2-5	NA	TGTGCCAGCAGCAACACCGGGACATCCGTAGAGACCCAGTACTTC	CASSNTGTSVETQYF
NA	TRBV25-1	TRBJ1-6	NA	TGTGCCAGCAGTGACTTTAATTCACCCCTCCACTTT	CASSDFNSPLHF
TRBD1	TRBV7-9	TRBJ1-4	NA	TGTGCCAGCAGCTTCCCTACAGGGGTGAAATCCTCAACTAATGAAAAACTGTTTTTT	CASSFPTGVKSSTNEKLFF
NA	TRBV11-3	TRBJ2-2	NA	TGTGCCAGCAGCTTCTCTAGCCCTGGGGGGACCGGGGAGCTGTTTTTT	CASSFSSPGGTGELFF
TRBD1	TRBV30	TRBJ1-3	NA	TGTGCCTGGGGGGCCGGACAGGACTCTGGAAACACCATATATTTT	CAWGAGQDSGNTIYF
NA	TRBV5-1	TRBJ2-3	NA	TGCGCCAGCAGCTTGGTAATTGGGGATACGCAGTATTTT	CASSLVIGDTQYF
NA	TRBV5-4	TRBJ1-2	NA	TGTGCCAGCAGCTTGGATCCCCAGGAGAACTATGGCTACACCTTC	CASSLDPQENYGYTF
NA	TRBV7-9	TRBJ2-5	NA	TGTGCCAGCAGCTTTGGAGGGAGACTGGAGACCCAGTACTTC	CASSFGGRLETQYF
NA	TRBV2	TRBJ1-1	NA	TGTGCCAGCAGTACCCGTATGGAGAACACTGAAGCTTTCTTT	CASSTRMENTEAFF
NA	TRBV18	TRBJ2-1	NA	TGTGCCAGCTCTCCTACAGATTTTGGTAAGCAGTTCTTC	CASSPTDFGKQFF
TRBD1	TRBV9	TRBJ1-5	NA	TGTGCCAGCAGCGACGGGACAGCTTATAGCAATCAGCCCCAGCATTTT	CASSDGTAYSNQPQHF
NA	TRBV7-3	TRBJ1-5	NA	TGTGCCAGCACCCCAGGGTCGGGTTCTCGGCCGTGGCCCCAGCATTTT	CASTPGSGSRPWPQHF
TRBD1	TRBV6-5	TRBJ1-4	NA	TGTGCCAGCAGTATAACCGGGACAGCCAATGAAAAACTGTTTTTT	CASSITGTANEKLFF
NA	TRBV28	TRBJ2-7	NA	TGTGCCAGCAGTGGACAGACCCAATTGGGGTACTTC	CASSGQTQLGYF
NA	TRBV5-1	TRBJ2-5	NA	TGCGCCAGCAGCTTGGTAAGGGACGTGGAGACCCAGTACTTC	CASSLVRDVETQYF
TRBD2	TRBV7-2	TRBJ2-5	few	TGTGCCAGCAGCCCGGGACTAGCGGGGGAGACCCAGTACTTC	CASSPGLAGETQYF
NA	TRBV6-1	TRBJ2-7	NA	TGTGCCAGCAGTGAAAAACAGGGAGGTAGCGAGCAGTACTTC	CASSEKQGGSEQYF
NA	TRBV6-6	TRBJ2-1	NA	TGTGCCAGCAGGGGCAAAGAATACAATGAGCAGTTCTTC	CASRGKEYNEQFF
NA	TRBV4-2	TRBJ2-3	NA	TGTGCCAGCAGCCAAGATCTTCCGGGGCAGACAGATACGCAGTATTTT	CASSQDLPGQTDTQYF